This entry features one T cell receptor beta chain sequence. This table comes from immunoSEQ multiplex PCR, and its TCRdb copy is limited to in-frame clones, with some not included. This table holds 200,000 to 250,000 clones, under 95% found once. These data originate in a study of blood T cell repertoires in COVID-19. On the study more broadly: T cells, B-cell-depleted T cells, or PBMCs provided the cDNA or gDNA that served as material.

Cohort 3 donors were reported recovered after two negative PCRs, clearance, or symptom resolution. The CDR3 is made up of 14 amino acids. Germline V gene data show CDR1 as SGHTA and CDR2 as FQGNSA. V shed 3 bases and J shed 7 bases, with 13 bases lying between them. The sample consisted of PBMCs or T cells enriched from blood (not recorded which). The clonotype originates from a woman younger than 35 who had recovered from COVID-19. This rearrangement joins TRBV7-2 to TRBJ1-5; D may be TRBD1 (5 bases). The CDR3 spells CASSFFGGSQPQHF. The CDR3, as DNA: TGTGCCAGCAGCTTCTTTGGGGGGAGCCAGCCCCAGCATTTT.